The 16 T cell receptor beta chains below were found in one sample sequenced in a study of CD8 T cells in ankylosing spondylitis. TCRdb reanalysed the 5' RACE reads using MiXCR and keeps one entry per CDR3 protein. The repertoire consists of 110,000 to 150,000 distinct CDR3 sequences, with about 8% occurring once and the leading ten covering 6% to 9.5%. The sequenced sample was synovial fluid, either unsorted or a sorted T cell fraction (not recorded which). All receptors come from a male donor with ankylosing spondylitis.

This clonotype was observed many times. The CDR3 DNA sequence: TGCAGTGCTAGAGGACAGGCTTATAGCAATCAGCCCCAGCATTTT. Its translation is CSARGQAYSNQPQHF. The rearrangement links TRBV20-1 to TRBJ1-5; TRBD1 is a possible D gene (6 bases). The CDR3 length is 15 residues. Trimming removed 1 base at V and 0 bases at J, with 10 bases between. Germline V gene sequence: CDR1 DFQATT, CDR2 SNEGSKA (reference sequence).

The genes are TRBV9 and TRBJ1-3; TRBD1 might be the D (6 bases). The V gene's germline CDR1 is SGDLS and CDR2 YYNGEE. V was pared by 3 bases and J by 0 bases, with 22 bases between. The CDR3 is 19 amino acids. The CDR3, as DNA: TGTGCCAGCAGCGCTCGCGGGGCAAAAGGGGGAAACTCTGGAAACACCATATATTTT. It translates to CASSARGAKGGNSGNTIYF.

There are many counts of this clonotype. Germline is not matched at one junction end, which may reflect a read error. The V gene is TRBV30, the J gene TRBJ2-3; TRBD2 is a possible D gene (5 bases). This CDR3 has 13 amino acids. CDR1 is GTSNPN and CDR2 is SVGIG in the germline V gene (reference sequence). The CDR3, as DNA: TGTGCCTGGAGTGGGGCTAGCATAGATACGCAGTATTTT. Translation gives CAWSGASIDTQYF.

This clonotype occurred a few times. V gene TRBV20-1 combines with J gene TRBJ1-5, with 9 bases matching TRBD1. V shed 5 bases and J 0 bases; nucleotides not matched to a gene: 5. The CDR3 has 15 residues. Per germline, CDR1 DFQATT and CDR2 SNEGSKA (reference sequence). CDR3 region: CSAGDRAYSNQPQHF. DNA of the CDR3: TGCAGTGCTGGGGACAGGGCGTATAGCAATCAGCCCCAGCATTTT.

A few counts support this clonotype. The chain links TRBV5-5 to TRBJ1-4, with TRBD1 matching over 7 bases. With V trimmed by 1 base and J by 3 bases, 6 bases remained unmatched. This CDR3 contains 16 residues. Germline loops: CDR1 SGHKS, CDR2 YYEKEE (reference sequence). The CDR3 protein is CASSLTAGGPNEKLFF. In DNA form, the CDR3 reads TGTGCCAGCAGCTTGACGGCAGGGGGTCCTAATGAAAAACTGTTTTTT.

This clonotype has at least ten counts. This chain links TRBV24-1 with TRBJ2-7; possible D gene TRBD2, 5 bases. Trimming removed 3 bases at V and 2 bases at J, with 13 bases between. CDR1 and CDR2 from the germline V gene are KGHDR and SFDVKD. This CDR3 contains 15 residues. This chain's CDR3 is CATSDPQRGTYEQYF. CDR3 in DNA: TGTGCCACCAGTGATCCCCAACGGGGTACCTACGAGCAGTACTTC.

In this sample, this clonotype turned up a few times. This rearrangement joins TRBV6-5 to TRBJ1-5; TRBD1 might be the D (6 bases). The CDR3 extends over 14 amino acids. Germline lookup yields CDR1 MNHEY and CDR2 SVGAGI. Trimming took off 1 base at V and 5 bases at J, with 9 bases between the two ends. The CDR3 nucleotides read TGTGCCAGCAGTTACTTGGGGGGCGATCAGCCCCAGCATTTT. Amino acid sequence: CASSYLGGDQPQHF.

This clonotype came up many times. The chain links TRBV4-3 to TRBJ1-2, with 7 bases lining up with TRBD1. Losses at the gene ends were 4 bases for V and 4 bases for J; bases not matched to a gene: 3. The length of the CDR3 is 13 residues. Germline CDR1 LGHNA, CDR2 YSLEER. In DNA form, the CDR3 reads TGCGCCAGCAGCCGAGCAGGGGGCTATGGCTACACCTTC. Amino acid sequence: CASSRAGGYGYTF.

In this sample, this clonotype turned up many times. The CDR3 here is CASRAGGSYNEQFF. The CDR3 region has the DNA TGTGCCAGCAGGGCGGGGGGATCCTACAATGAGCAGTTCTTC. The chain carries TRBV6-2 or TRBV6-3 and TRBJ2-1, with 8 nucleotides matching TRBD2. CDR3 length: 14 residues. V lost 6 bases, J lost 1 base, and 2 bases stayed unmatched. CDR1 and CDR2 from the germline V gene are MNHEY and SVGEGT.

This clonotype was recorded many times. This chain uses TRBV7-2 with TRBJ2-7, with D perhaps TRBD2 (5 bases). Germline lookup yields CDR1 SGHTA and CDR2 FQGNSA. The length of the CDR3 is 14 residues. The V and J ends lost 0 bases and 6 bases respectively, with 12 bases between them. The CDR3: CASSLARYSGEQYF. In DNA form, the CDR3 reads TGTGCCAGCAGCTTAGCGCGCTACAGCGGCGAGCAGTACTTC.

This clonotype was detected only a few times. Just one base apart from a much larger clone, this may be a read error. This rearrangement joins TRBV6-2 or TRBV6-3 to TRBJ2-5; D ambiguous. This CDR3 region has 12 residues. V shed 10 bases and J shed 3 bases, with 12 bases lying between them. In germline, CDR1 is MNHEY, CDR2 SVGEGT. The CDR3 DNA reads TGTGCCACCAGCCGCTTGGAAGAGACCCAGTACTTC. Its translation: CATSRLEETQYF.

This clonotype showed up just a few times. V gene TRBV9 combines with J gene TRBJ1-1; no definite D call. From germline, CDR1 is SGDLS and CDR2 YYNGEE. The V and J ends lost 0 bases and 0 bases respectively, with 3 bases between them. The CDR3 spans 13 residues. The CDR3 DNA reads as TGTGCCAGCAGCGTAGCCATGAACACTGAAGCTTTCTTT. This sequence encodes CASSVAMNTEAFF.

This clonotype has a count of ten or more. The chain uses TRBV6-2 or TRBV6-3 and TRBJ1-5, with D hard to call. Deletions cut 6 bases from V and 4 bases from J, with 7 bases between. The V gene's germline CDR1 is MNHEY and CDR2 SVGEGT. The CDR3 contains 12 residues. CDR3 DNA: TGTGCCAGCAGGAAAGATAATCAGCCCCAGCATTTT. Its protein is CASRKDNQPQHF.

The V gene is TRBV18, the J gene TRBJ2-1, with D tentatively TRBD1 or TRBD2 (5 bases each). The CDR3 has 13 residues. CDR1 and CDR2 from the germline V gene are KGHSH and LQKENI. The V gene lost 6 bases and the J gene lost 9 bases, with 15 bases spanning the gap. The CDR3 loop is CASSRNTGTEQFF. CDR3 in DNA: TGTGCCAGCTCGCGGAATACCGGGACTGAGCAGTTCTTC.

This clonotype came up many times. The V call is TRBV28, the J call TRBJ2-1; a weak D match, TRBD1 (6 bases). The CDR3 loop spans 14 amino acids. V was pared by 8 bases and J by 9 bases, with 20 bases between. The germline CDR1 and CDR2 sequences are MDHEN and SYDVKM. The CDR3 bases are TGTGCCAGCGGCCCACCATACAGGGTCGCTGAGCAGTTCTTC. Its translation: CASGPPYRVAEQFF.

This clonotype was seen repeatedly, ten times or more. The chain employs TRBV30 and TRBJ1-5; possible D gene TRBD1, 5 bases. The CDR3 extends over 14 amino acids. CDR1 GTSNPN and CDR2 SVGIG come from the germline V gene (reference sequence). Trimming removed 0 bases at V and 5 bases at J, with 11 bases between. CDR3 sequence: CAWSVSRAYQPQHF. In nucleotides, the CDR3 is TGTGCCTGGAGTGTAAGCAGGGCGTATCAGCCCCAGCATTTT.